This is a list of T cell receptor beta chains from one sample in a study of T cells in Graves' hyperthyroidism and ophthalmopathy. TCRdb called the multiplex PCR reads again in MiXCR, with one record for every CDR3 protein. Of about 350,000 distinct CDR3 sequences listed, less than 20% are singletons. The sequenced sample consisted of blood. These receptors all stem from a woman between 40 and 55 years old with Graves' ophthalmopathy. Both conserved end residues are part of each CDR3. The D gene is left open where the match is weak. Expanded clones get a size class; other rows say once, few or many, or leave the size out.

J | size | D | V | CDR3 | DNA
TRBJ2-1 | many | NA | TRBV14 | CASSLYIQPVNNEQFF | TGTGCCAGCAGCCTCTATATCCAGCCAGTAAACAATGAGCAGTTCTTC
TRBJ1-2 | many | NA | TRBV7-8 | CASSPGGPYGYTF | TGTGCCAGCAGCCCCGGGGGTCCCTATGGCTACACCTTC
TRBJ2-7 | few | NA | TRBV4-1 | CASSQPRDGAYERYF | TGCGCCAGCAGCCAACCCCGGGACGGAGCATACGAGCGGTACTTC
TRBJ1-1 | many | NA | TRBV25-1 | CASSDLWYTEAFF | TGTGCCAGCAGTGATCTCTGGTACACTGAAGCTTTCTTT
TRBJ2-7 | many | TRBD2 | TRBV14 | CASSVTSGSMFYEQYF | TGTGCCAGCAGCGTAACTAGCGGGAGTATGTTTTACGAGCAGTACTTC
TRBJ1-1 | once | NA | TRBV2 | CASSDPQRAEAFF | TGTGCCAGCAGTGACCCCCAGCGGGCTGAAGCTTTCTTT
TRBJ1-2 | NA | TRBD1 | TRBV4-1 | CASSQGWTGPNYGYTF | TGCGCCAGCAGCCAAGGATGGACAGGGCCTAACTATGGCTACACCTTC
TRBJ2-6 | NA | NA | TRBV4-1 | CASSQEQEGPSGANVLTF | TGCGCCAGCAGCCAAGAGCAGGAGGGCCCCTCTGGGGCCAACGTCCTGACTTTC
TRBJ1-2 | few | NA | TRBV12-3/TRBV12-4 | CASSLALRASYGYSF | TGTGCCAGCAGTTTAGCCCTCAGGGCAAGCTATGGCTACAGCTTC
TRBJ2-7 | many | NA | TRBV5-4 | CASSLDELYEQYF | TGTGCCAGCAGCTTGGATGAGCTCTACGAGCAGTACTTC
TRBJ2-7 | once | NA | TRBV6-1 | CASSPGVLVSYEQYF | TGTGCCAGCAGTCCAGGGGTTTTGGTCTCCTACGAGCAGTACTTC
TRBJ1-5 | NA | TRBD1 | TRBV4-2 | CASSQGRAGGSLDFHQPQHF | TGTGCCAGCAGCCAAGGTCGGGCAGGGGGCTCCTTGGACTTTCATCAGCCCCAGCATTTT
TRBJ2-2 | many | NA | TRBV7-2 | CASSLGRWTGELFF | TGTGCCAGCAGCTTAGGGAGATGGACCGGGGAGCTGTTTTTT
TRBJ2-5 | many | NA | TRBV18 | CASSPEPVGETQYF | TGTGCCAGCTCACCGGAACCCGTCGGAGAGACCCAGTACTTC
TRBJ2-5 | many | NA | TRBV20-1 | CSAKAARETQYF | TGCAGTGCTAAGGCGGCTCGAGAGACCCAGTACTTC
TRBJ1-5 | many | NA | TRBV11-2 | CASSFHTDRLNQPQHF | TGTGCCAGCAGCTTCCATACCGACAGGCTCAATCAGCCCCAGCATTTT
TRBJ1-2 | many | NA | TRBV10-1 | CASSESGTDYGYTF | TGCGCCAGCAGTGAGTCGGGGACGGACTATGGCTACACCTTC
TRBJ1-2 | many | TRBD1 | TRBV9 | CASSEGQTYVAGYTF | TGTGCCAGCAGCGAGGGACAGACCTATGTTGCGGGCTACACCTTC
TRBJ1-2 | few | TRBD1 | TRBV18 | CASSPPLARQGYGYTF | TGTGCCAGCTCACCACCGCTCGCCAGACAGGGCTATGGCTACACCTTC
TRBJ2-2 | many | NA | TRBV28 | CASRNNSRRHTGELFF | TGTGCCAGCAGAAATAACTCAAGGCGGCACACCGGGGAGCTGTTTTTT
TRBJ2-7 | many | TRBD2 | TRBV28 | CASSLLGTSTGAYEQYF | TGTGCCAGCAGTTTATTAGGGACTAGCACAGGGGCCTACGAGCAGTACTTC
TRBJ2-7 | many | NA | TRBV20-1 | CSARDITGVHEQYF | TGCAGTGCTAGAGATATCACAGGAGTCCACGAGCAGTACTTC
TRBJ2-5 | many | NA | TRBV18 | CASSPPVGETQYF | TGTGCCAGCTCCCCCCCCGTGGGGGAGACCCAGTACTTC
TRBJ2-7 | many | NA | TRBV5-1 | CASSLGPQGPYEQYF | TGCGCCAGCAGCTTGGGCCCCCAGGGGCCCTACGAGCAGTACTTC
TRBJ1-3 | many | NA | TRBV29-1 | CSVGVSGNTIYF | TGCAGCGTTGGAGTCTCTGGAAACACCATATATTTT
TRBJ2-3 | NA | NA | TRBV6-1 | CASSDSGKETDTQYF | TGTGCCAGCAGTGATAGCGGAAAGGAGACAGATACGCAGTATTTT
TRBJ2-3 | many | TRBD1 | TRBV5-5 | CASSLPGQRYF | TGTGCCAGCAGCTTACCGGGACAGAGGTATTTT
TRBJ2-7 | NA | TRBD2 | TRBV4-2 | CASSRSLAGDYEQYF | TGTGCCAGCAGCCGGTCACTAGCGGGGGACTACGAGCAGTACTTC
TRBJ2-7 | once | NA | TRBV20-1 | CSVVIPSGMPYEQYF | TGCAGTGTCGTCATTCCAAGTGGAATGCCCTACGAGCAGTACTTC
TRBJ2-3 | many | NA | TRBV24-1 | CATSDSRTVTDTQYF | TGTGCCACCAGTGATTCTCGGACAGTCACAGATACGCAGTATTTT
TRBJ2-7 | NA | TRBD1 | TRBV6-1 | CATGAGTGTEQYF | TGTGCCACCGGCGCCGGGACAGGGACCGAGCAGTACTTC
TRBJ1-6 | many | TRBD1 | TRBV5-1 | CASSLEGQGNSPLHF | TGCGCCAGCAGCTTGGAGGGACAGGGAAATTCACCCCTCCACTTT
TRBJ1-1 | many | NA | TRBV27 | CASPLGVYYRNTEAFF | TGTGCCAGCCCTTTAGGGGTCTACTATCGGAACACTGAAGCTTTCTTT
TRBJ2-7 | many | NA | TRBV24-1 | CATSVPESSYEQYF | TGTGCCACCAGTGTCCCCGAGAGCTCCTACGAGCAGTACTTC
TRBJ1-1 | many | NA | TRBV2 | CASSEDLAGKEGAFF | TGTGCCAGCAGTGAAGATTTGGCAGGGAAGGAAGGAGCTTTCTTT
TRBJ1-1 | many | NA | TRBV5-1 | CASRERTAIMNTEAFF | TGCGCCAGCAGAGAACGGACAGCTATAATGAACACTGAAGCTTTCTTT
TRBJ2-7 | many | NA | TRBV29-1 | CSVVTGDTYEQYF | TGCAGCGTTGTAACGGGGGACACCTACGAGCAGTACTTC